These 16 T cell receptor beta chains share one sample of origin, sequenced in a study of blood T cells in healthy people across ages. A second PCR, run for roughly 7 to 11 cycles, used a sample-barcoded 5' primer plus a J-beta primer mix. TCRdb fed the 5' RACE reads into MiXCR, producing one record per CDR3 protein. The sample includes roughly 1,800,000 distinct CDR3 sequences, around half of them seen just once. Sequencing was performed on blood. The receptor set was obtained from a woman in her 40s in good health.

The rearrangement joins TRBV28 to TRBJ2-3; D is unclear. The V end was cut by 5 bases, the J end by 6 bases, with 12 bases between. This CDR3 spans 13 amino acids. Germline-derived CDR1 and CDR2 are MDHEN and SYDVKM. CDR3 residues: CASSQPPVDTQYF. Here the CDR3 DNA reads TGTGCCAGCAGTCAACCCCCGGTGGATACGCAGTATTTT.

This chain joins TRBV7-2 and TRBJ2-3; D uncertain. The length of the CDR3 is 15 residues. The V gene lost 1 base and the J gene lost 8 bases, with 16 bases spanning the gap. Germline loops: CDR1 SGHTA, CDR2 FQGNSA. The DNA for the CDR3 is TGTGCCAGCAGCTTAGGCGCATGGGGTAGAGGTACGCAGTATTTT. It encodes CASSLGAWGRGTQYF.

This clonotype was seen ten or more times. The chain is built from TRBV5-5 and TRBJ2-1; TRBD1 matches 9 bases. Germline V CDR1 and CDR2: SGHKS, YYEKEE (reference sequence). The CDR3 totals 16 residues. V shed 0 bases, J shed 9 bases, and the junction held 10 bases outside the gene matches. The CDR3 sequence: CASSLVGTGKNGEQFF. The CDR3 coding sequence is TGTGCCAGCAGCTTGGTCGGGACAGGGAAAAATGGTGAGCAGTTCTTC.

CDR3 region: CASSLWTFQETQYF. CDR3 in DNA: TGTGCCAGCAGCTTATGGACTTTCCAAGAGACCCAGTACTTC. This chain connects TRBV7-2 to TRBJ2-5; D is perhaps TRBD2 (5 bases). The V gene's germline CDR1 is SGHTA and CDR2 FQGNSA. The CDR3 spans 14 residues. V was clipped by 2 bases and J by 1 base, with 8 bases between them. The full variable domain, completed using reference TRBV7-2 and TRBJ2-5, is GAGVSQSPSNKVTEKGKDVELRCDPISGHTALYWYRQSLGQGLEFLIYFQGNSAPDKSGLPSDRFSAERTGGSVSTLTIQRTQQEDSAVYLCASSLWTFQETQYFGPGTRLLVL.

In the case of this clonotype: Mismatch with germline at one junction end may stem from a read error. The CDR3 protein is CASSSYDYNEQFF. The CDR3 region has the DNA TGTGCCAGCAGTTCCTACGATTACAATGAGCAGTTCTTT. This chain links TRBV28 with TRBJ2-1; D uncertain. Germline V gene lookup returns CDR1 MDHEN and CDR2 SYDVKM. The CDR3 contains 13 residues.

This chain connects TRBV6-6 to TRBJ2-4, with a tentative D call TRBD1 (6 bases). This CDR3 has 13 amino acids. Germline assignment: CDR1 MNHNY and CDR2 SVGAGI (reference sequence). V lost 5 bases to trimming and J lost 9 bases, with 14 bases between them. CDR3 in amino acids: CASSIGDTGIQYF. CDR3 nucleotides: TGTGCCAGCAGTATCGGGGACACGGGCATTCAGTACTTC.

The V call is TRBV10-3, the J call TRBJ2-1; D is undetermined. Germline V lookup: CDR1 ENHRY, CDR2 SYGVKD. The length of the CDR3 is 13 residues. V lost 2 bases and J 6 bases, leaving 8 bases between the germline ends. DNA for the CDR3: TGTGCCATCAGTGAGAGCAGCTCCAATGAGCAGTTCTTC. Translated: CAISESSSNEQFF.

CDR3 coding DNA: TGTGCCAGCAGTCCCGGACTAGTTGCAGATACGCAGTATTTT. Protein product: CASSPGLVADTQYF. The chain combines TRBV28 with TRBJ2-3, with 7 positions matching TRBD2. The CDR3 has 14 residues. Losses at the gene ends were 5 bases for V and 4 bases for J; bases not matched to a gene: 6. CDR1 is MDHEN and CDR2 is SYDVKM in the germline V gene. Drawing the rest from reference TRBV28 and TRBJ2-3, the complete variable domain is DVKVTQSSRYLVKRTGEKVFLECVQDMDHENMFWYRQDPGLGLRLIYFSYDVKMKEKGDIPEGYSVSREKKERFSLILESASTNQTSMYLCASSPGLVADTQYFGPGTRLTVL.

This clonotype was observed once. The CDR3 is CASRLAGATGGVQYF. The CDR3 DNA reads as TGTGCCAGCAGGCTCGCGGGGGCCACTGGGGGCGTTCAGTACTTC. The V and J genes are TRBV27 and TRBJ2-7; D may be TRBD2 (7 bases). Per germline, CDR1 MNHEY and CDR2 SMNVEV (reference sequence). The CDR3 contains 15 residues. The V and J ends lost 6 bases and 10 bases respectively, with 25 bases between them.

The CDR3: CSARGYEGNTEAFF. Written as DNA, the CDR3 is TGCAGTGCCCGCGGATATGAGGGGAACACTGAAGCTTTCTTT. The chain links TRBV20-1 to TRBJ1-1; D gene unclear. CDR1 DFQATT and CDR2 SNEGSKA come from the germline V gene (reference sequence). The CDR3 runs 14 residues. V was trimmed by 6 bases and J by 1 base, leaving 15 bases between them.

Only a few counts were recorded for this clonotype. The rearrangement joins TRBV7-2 to TRBJ2-7; no reliable D call. Germline CDR1 is SGHTA and CDR2 is FQGNSA. V lost 5 bases and J lost 4, with 12 bases in between. The CDR3 totals 13 residues. The DNA for the CDR3 is TGTGCCAGCAGCGTACACAGACAATACGAGCAGTACTTC. It specifies CASSVHRQYEQYF.

V is TRBV7-2 and J is TRBJ2-5; no reliable D call. The CDR3 sequence is 14 residues long. V lost 5 bases and J lost 0, with 10 bases in between. CDR1 and CDR2 (germline): SGHTA, FQGNSA. CDR3 in amino acids: CASSPVGHQETQYF. The CDR3 bases are TGTGCCAGCAGCCCGGTGGGCCACCAAGAGACCCAGTACTTC.

J is TRBJ1-6 and V is TRBV20-1; D may be TRBD1 (6 bases). Germline CDR1 is DFQATT and CDR2 is SNEGSKA (reference sequence). The V end was cut by 3 bases, the J end by 12 bases, with 18 bases between. The CDR3 length is 14 residues. CDR3 bases: TGCAGTGCTAGGGGGGGGGGCCCTAACGTACCCCTCCACTTT. It codes for CSARGGGPNVPLHF.

In the case of this clonotype: One end of the junction fails to match germline, which may point to a read error. The rearrangement links TRBV5-8 to TRBJ2-3; D gene uncertain. Germline V lookup: CDR1 SGHTS, CDR2 YDEGEE. This CDR3 is built from 13 residues. CDR3: CDSSRTDTDTQYF. CDR3 nucleotides: TGTGACAGCAGCCGTACAGACACAGATACGCAGTATTTT.

The CDR3 DNA is TGTGCCAGCAGAGGGGACAGGGGTCCAGATACGCAGTATTTT. This translates into CASRGDRGPDTQYF. The chain couples TRBV6-5 to TRBJ2-3; TRBD1 matches 10 bases. The germline CDR1 and CDR2 sequences are MNHEY and SVGAGI. J lost 4 bases, V lost 6 bases, and 4 bases had no gene match. This CDR3 has 14 amino acids.

The table lists this clonotype with a few counts. At one end, the junction sequence differs from germline, possibly due to a read error. The chain combines TRBV7-2 with TRBJ2-5; D perhaps matches TRBD2 (6 bases). The CDR3 totals 16 residues. In germline, CDR1 is SGHTA, CDR2 FQGNSA. The CDR3 here is CASSLGARDSQETQYF. The DNA of the CDR3 is TGTGCCAGCAGTTTAGGGGCCCGGGACTCCCAAGAGACCCAGTACTTC.